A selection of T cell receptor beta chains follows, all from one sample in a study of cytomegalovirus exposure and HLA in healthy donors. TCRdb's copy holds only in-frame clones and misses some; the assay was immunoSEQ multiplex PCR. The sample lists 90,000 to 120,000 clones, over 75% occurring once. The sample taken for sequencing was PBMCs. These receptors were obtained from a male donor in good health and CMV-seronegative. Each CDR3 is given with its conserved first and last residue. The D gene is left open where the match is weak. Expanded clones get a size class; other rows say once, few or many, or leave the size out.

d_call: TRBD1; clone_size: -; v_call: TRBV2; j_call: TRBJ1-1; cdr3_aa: CASSETGQGMNTEAFF; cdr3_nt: TGTGCCAGCAGTGAGACGGGACAGGGGATGAACACTGAAGCTTTCTTT
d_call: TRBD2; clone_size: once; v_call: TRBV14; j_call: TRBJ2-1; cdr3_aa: CASSHLGLAEAYNEQFF; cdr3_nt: TGTGCCAGCAGCCACTTGGGACTAGCGGAAGCCTACAATGAGCAGTTCTTC
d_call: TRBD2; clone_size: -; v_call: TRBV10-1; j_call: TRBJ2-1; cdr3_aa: CASSYREGLNEQFF; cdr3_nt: TGCGCCAGCAGTTACCGGGAGGGCCTTAATGAGCAGTTCTTC
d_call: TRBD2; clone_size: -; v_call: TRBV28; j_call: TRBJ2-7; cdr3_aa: CASKTSGNSYEQYF; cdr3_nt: TGTGCCAGCAAGACTAGCGGGAATTCCTACGAGCAGTACTTC
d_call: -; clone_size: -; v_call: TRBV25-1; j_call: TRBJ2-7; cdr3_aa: CASREYTYEQYF; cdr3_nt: TGTGCCAGCAGGGAATACACATACGAGCAGTACTTC
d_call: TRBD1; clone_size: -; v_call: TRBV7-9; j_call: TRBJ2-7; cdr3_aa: CASSLATGPSWYEQYF; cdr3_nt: TGTGCCAGCAGCTTAGCGACAGGGCCATCCTGGTACGAGCAGTACTTC
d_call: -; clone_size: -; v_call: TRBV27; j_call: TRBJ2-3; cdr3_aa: CASTFSGIYTDTQYF; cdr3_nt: TGTGCCAGCACTTTTTCCGGGATTTACACAGATACGCAGTATTTT
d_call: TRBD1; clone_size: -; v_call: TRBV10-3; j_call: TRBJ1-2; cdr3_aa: CAISPGSGQGAEGYTF; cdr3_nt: TGTGCCATCTCCCCTGGGTCGGGACAGGGGGCTGAAGGCTACACCTTC
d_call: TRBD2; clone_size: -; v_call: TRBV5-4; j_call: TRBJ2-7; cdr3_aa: CASSLGGGLAGTDEQYF; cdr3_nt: TGTGCCAGCAGCTTGGGGGGGGGACTAGCGGGAACGGACGAGCAGTACTTC
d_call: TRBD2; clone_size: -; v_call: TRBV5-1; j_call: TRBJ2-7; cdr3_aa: CASSPRLAGGHEQYF; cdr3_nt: TGCGCCAGCAGCCCCCGACTAGCGGGAGGCCACGAGCAGTACTTC
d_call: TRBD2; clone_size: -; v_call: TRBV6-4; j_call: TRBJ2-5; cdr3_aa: CASSDWAGGVETQYF; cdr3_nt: TGTGCCAGCAGTGACTGGGCGGGAGGGGTAGAGACCCAGTACTTC
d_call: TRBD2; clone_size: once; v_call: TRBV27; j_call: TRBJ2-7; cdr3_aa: CASSPLAGTSTYEQYF; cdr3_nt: TGTGCCAGCAGTCCGTTAGCGGGGACCTCCACCTACGAGCAGTACTTC
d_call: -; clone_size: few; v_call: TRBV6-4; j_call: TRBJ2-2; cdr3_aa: CASSAGGRPGELFF; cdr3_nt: TGTGCCAGCAGTGCCGGGGGGCGCCCCGGGGAGCTGTTTTTT
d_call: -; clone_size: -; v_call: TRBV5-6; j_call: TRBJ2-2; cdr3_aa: CASSQELASVSGELFF; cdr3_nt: TGTGCCAGCAGCCAGGAGTTAGCGAGCGTTTCCGGGGAGCTGTTTTTT
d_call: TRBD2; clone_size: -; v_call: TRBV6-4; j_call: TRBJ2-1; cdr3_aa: CASALLAGYNEQFF; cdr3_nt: TGTGCCAGCGCTCTTCTAGCGGGGTACAATGAGCAGTTCTTC
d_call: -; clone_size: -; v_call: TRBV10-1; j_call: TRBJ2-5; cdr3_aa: CASSERGYQETQYF; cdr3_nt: TGCGCCAGCAGTGAGAGGGGTTACCAAGAGACCCAGTACTTC
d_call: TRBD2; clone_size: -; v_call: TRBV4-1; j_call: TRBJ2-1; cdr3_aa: CASSQDRGLTGSEQFF; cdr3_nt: TGCGCCAGCAGCCAAGATAGGGGACTAACGGGTAGCGAGCAGTTCTTC
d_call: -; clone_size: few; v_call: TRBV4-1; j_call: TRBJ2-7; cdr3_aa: CASSQYSLINSYEQYF; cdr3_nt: TGCGCCAGCAGCCAATATTCCCTAATAAACTCCTACGAGCAGTACTTC
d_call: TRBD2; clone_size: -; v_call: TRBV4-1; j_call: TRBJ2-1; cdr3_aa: CASSQEAGVRDEQFF; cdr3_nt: TGCGCCAGCAGCCAAGAGGCGGGAGTGAGAGATGAGCAGTTCTTC
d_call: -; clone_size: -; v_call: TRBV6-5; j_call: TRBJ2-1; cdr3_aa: CASSYSGAQIPNEQFF; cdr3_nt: TGTGCCAGCAGTTACTCGGGCGCCCAAATTCCCAATGAGCAGTTCTTC
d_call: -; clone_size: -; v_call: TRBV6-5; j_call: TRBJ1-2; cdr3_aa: CASSYTRLDGYTF; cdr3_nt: TGTGCCAGCAGTTACACCCGTTTAGATGGCTACACCTTC
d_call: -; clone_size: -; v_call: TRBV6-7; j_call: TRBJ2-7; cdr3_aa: CASSYPEGPLWEQYF; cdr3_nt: TGTGCCAGCAGTTACCCGGAAGGCCCACTATGGGAGCAGTACTTC
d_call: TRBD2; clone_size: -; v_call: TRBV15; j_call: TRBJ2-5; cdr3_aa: CATSRVPLAGSETQYF; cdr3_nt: TGTGCCACCAGCAGAGTCCCACTAGCGGGTTCGGAGACCCAGTACTTC
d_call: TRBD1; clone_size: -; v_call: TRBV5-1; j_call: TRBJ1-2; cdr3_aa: CASSLTGDNYGYTF; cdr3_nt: TGCGCCAGCAGCTTGACAGGGGATAACTATGGCTACACCTTC